The present TCR beta chain was sequenced within a study of cytomegalovirus exposure and HLA in healthy donors. General study points: It was reportedly the case that the classifier diagnosed cytomegalovirus status with high specificity and sensitivity. In the analysis, some V segments, TRBV6-2 and TRBV6-3 included, were excluded as indistinguishable.

V lost 5 bases and J lost 2, with 17 bases in between. The CDR3 length is 16 residues. Looked up from germline, CDR1 is SGHTA and CDR2 is FQGNSA. In regard to this clone: Its antigen remains unknown.

The study ran its PCR with 60 Vbeta and 13 Jbeta primers. Original analysis: It was a later analysis that counted some 80 million unique TCR beta chains, of which some 10 million were shared. The table came from immunoSEQ multiplex PCR; TCRdb's copy has only in-frame clones and leaves some out. The V and J calls and clone size are taken from that table; D and trimming were inferred from the DNA. In total, the table holds roughly 50,000 clones. The source is a man aged 40-50 years in good health and CMV-seropositive. Sample: PBMCs. This chain joins TRBV7-2 and TRBJ2-3; D call uncertain. DNA for the CDR3: TGTGCCAGCAGCCGAGAGGTCGGAGTTCCCACAGATACGCAGTATTTT. Translation: CASSREVGVPTDTQYF.